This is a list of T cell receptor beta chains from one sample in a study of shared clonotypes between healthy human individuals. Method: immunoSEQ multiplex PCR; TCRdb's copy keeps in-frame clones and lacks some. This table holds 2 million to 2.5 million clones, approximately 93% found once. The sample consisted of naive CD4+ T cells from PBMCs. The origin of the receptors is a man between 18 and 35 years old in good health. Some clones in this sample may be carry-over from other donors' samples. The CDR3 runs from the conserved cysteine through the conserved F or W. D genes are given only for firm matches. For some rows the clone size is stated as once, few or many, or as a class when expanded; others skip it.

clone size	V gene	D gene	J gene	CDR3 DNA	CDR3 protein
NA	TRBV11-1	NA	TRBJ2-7	TGTGCCAGCAGCTGGACAGTGGATGGCTCCTACGAGCAGTACTTC	CASSWTVDGSYEQYF
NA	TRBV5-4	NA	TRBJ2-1	TGTGCCAGCAGCCCTGGGGGTTCCTACAATGAGCAGTTCTTC	CASSPGGSYNEQFF
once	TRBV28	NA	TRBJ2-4	TGTGCCAGCAGGCGCCGACAGCCCAGGAACATTCAGTACTTC	CASRRRQPRNIQYF
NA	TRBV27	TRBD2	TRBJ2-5	TGTGCCAGCAGTTTCCAGGCCCGGCGGGAGGAGACCCAGTACTTC	CASSFQARREETQYF
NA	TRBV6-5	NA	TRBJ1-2	TGTGCCAGCAGTTACTCTAGGGGGTCATATGGCTACACCTTC	CASSYSRGSYGYTF
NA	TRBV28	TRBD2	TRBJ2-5	TGTGCCAGCAGTTCAGCGGGACTTCAAGAGACCCAGTACTTC	CASSSAGLQETQYF
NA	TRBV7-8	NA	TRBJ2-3	TGTGCCAGCAGCCCCCTGGGGTCCCCTGCATCTAGCACAGATACGCAGTATTTT	CASSPLGSPASSTDTQYF
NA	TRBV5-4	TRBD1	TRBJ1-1	TGTGCCAGCAGCTTATCGGACAGGGTGAACACTGAAGCTTTCTTT	CASSLSDRVNTEAFF
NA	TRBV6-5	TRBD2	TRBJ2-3	TGTGCCAGCAGCCGCGGGAGTGGCACAGATACGCAGTATTTT	CASSRGSGTDTQYF
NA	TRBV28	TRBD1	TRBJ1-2	TGTGCCAGCAGGAGGTCGGGACAGGGATATGGCTACACCTTC	CASRRSGQGYGYTF
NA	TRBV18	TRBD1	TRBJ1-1	TGTGCCAGCTCACCCGGACAGGGGGGGAGAGCTTTCTTT	CASSPGQGGRAFF
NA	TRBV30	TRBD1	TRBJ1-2	TGTGCCTGGAGTAAGGACAGGGGTCCTTATGGCTACACCTTC	CAWSKDRGPYGYTF
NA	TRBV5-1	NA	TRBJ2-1	TGCGCCAGCAGCCCGAGGGACGGTGGGGATGAGCAGTTCTTC	CASSPRDGGDEQFF
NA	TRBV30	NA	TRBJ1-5	TGTGCCTGGTCCGGGACCGCGAGAATTCAGCCCCAGCATTTT	CAWSGTARIQPQHF
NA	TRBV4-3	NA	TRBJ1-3	TGCGCCAGCAGCCAAATCAGGGGCTATTCTGGAAACACCATATATTTT	CASSQIRGYSGNTIYF
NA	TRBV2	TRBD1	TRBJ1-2	TGTGCCAGCAGCATGCTGGGACAGAACTATGGCTACACCTTC	CASSMLGQNYGYTF
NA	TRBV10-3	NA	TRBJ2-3	TGTGCCATCAGTGAGACCATGTCAACGCAGTATTTT	CAISETMSTQYF
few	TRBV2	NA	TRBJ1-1	TGTGCCAGCAGTGAAGCCAGGGGAGCTGAAGCTTTCTTT	CASSEARGAEAFF
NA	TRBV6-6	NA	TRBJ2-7	TGTGCCAGCAGCCTGCCGGGGCCCTACGAGCAGTACTTC	CASSLPGPYEQYF
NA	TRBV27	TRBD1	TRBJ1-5	TGTGCCAGCAGTTTATCGAAGGGGGCGAGCAATCAGCCCCAGCATTTT	CASSLSKGASNQPQHF
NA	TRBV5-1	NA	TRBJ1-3	TGCGCCAGCAGCTTGGATCCGGGCCCTGGAAACACCATATATTTT	CASSLDPGPGNTIYF
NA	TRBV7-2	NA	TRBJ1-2	TGTGCCAGCAGCTTAGAGGGCGGCACAAAATATGGCTACACCTTC	CASSLEGGTKYGYTF
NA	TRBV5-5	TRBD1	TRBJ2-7	TGTGCCAGCAGCTGGTGGGGACAGGGGGGTCTCCGCGTGCAGTACTTC	CASSWWGQGGLRVQYF
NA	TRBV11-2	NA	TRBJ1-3	TGTGCCAGCAGCATCAGAGGGGATCTCGCTGGAAACACCATATATTTT	CASSIRGDLAGNTIYF
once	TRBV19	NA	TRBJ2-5	TGTGCCAGTAGTATAGGAAGGGGCGGAGAGACCCAGTACTTC	CASSIGRGGETQYF
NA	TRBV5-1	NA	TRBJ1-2	TGCGCCAGCAGCTTGGATAACTATGGCTACACCTTC	CASSLDNYGYTF
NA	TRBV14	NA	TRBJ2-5	TGTGCCAGCAGCCCACAGGGACGTGGGACCCAGTACTTC	CASSPQGRGTQYF
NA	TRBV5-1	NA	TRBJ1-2	TGCGCCAGCAGCTCGATACCGAGGACGGGTGGCTACACCTTC	CASSSIPRTGGYTF
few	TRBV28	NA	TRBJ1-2	TGTGCCAGCAGTTTCTCCCGGGTTGGCTACACCTTC	CASSFSRVGYTF
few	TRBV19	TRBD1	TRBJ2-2	TGTGCCACCTCGGACAGGGCCTTCGGGGAGCTGTTTTTT	CATSDRAFGELFF
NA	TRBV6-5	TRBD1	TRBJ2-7	TGTGCCAGCAGGGACAGGGAGAGGGAGCAGTACTTC	CASRDREREQYF
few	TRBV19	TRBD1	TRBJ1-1	TGTGCCAGTAGTCAACAGGGGCCTCGTGGAGCTTTCTTT	CASSQQGPRGAFF
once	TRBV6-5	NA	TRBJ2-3	TGTGCCAGCAGTTACTCGTCTAGTTCAACGCAGTATTTT	CASSYSSSSTQYF
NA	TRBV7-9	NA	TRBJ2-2	TGTGCCAGCTTGCGGGACAGAAACACCGGGGAGCTGTTTTTT	CASLRDRNTGELFF
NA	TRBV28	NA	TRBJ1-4	TGTGCCAGCGGCGACAGTATTAATGAAAAACTGTTTTTT	CASGDSINEKLFF
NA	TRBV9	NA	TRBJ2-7	TGTGCCAGCAGCGTAGAGCTTAGACCGGTATCCTACGAGCAGTACTTC	CASSVELRPVSYEQYF
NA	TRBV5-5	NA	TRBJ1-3	TGTGCCAGCAGCCTGAGCGGGGCTGGAAACACCATATATTTT	CASSLSGAGNTIYF
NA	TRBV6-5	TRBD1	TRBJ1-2	TGTGCCAGCAGCAACCAGGGGGCTGGCTTCTATGGCTACACCTTC	CASSNQGAGFYGYTF
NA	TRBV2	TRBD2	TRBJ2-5	TGTGCCAGCAGCCCGGGACTAGCGGGAGAGACCCAGTACTTC	CASSPGLAGETQYF
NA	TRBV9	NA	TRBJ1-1	TGTGCCAGCAGCGTAGGATACACTGAAGCTTTCTTT	CASSVGYTEAFF
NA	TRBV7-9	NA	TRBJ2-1	TGTGCCAGCAGCCTAATCGGGGAATACAATGAGCAGTTCTTC	CASSLIGEYNEQFF
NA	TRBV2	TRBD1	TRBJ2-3	TGTGCCGGCAGTGGAGGACAGGGGAGCACAGATACGCAGTATTTT	CAGSGGQGSTDTQYF
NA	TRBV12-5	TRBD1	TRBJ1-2	TGTGCTAGTGGTTTGGTCTCTCCGGGACAGGGAGGTTTATACTATGGCTACACCTTC	CASGLVSPGQGGLYYGYTF
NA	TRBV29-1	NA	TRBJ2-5	TGCAGCGTTGGGGGTCCTGGGGAGACCCAGTACTTC	CSVGGPGETQYF
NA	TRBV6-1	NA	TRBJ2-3	TGTGCCAGCAGTGGCCGGGGGGCGGGAGTGCGGGATACGCAGTATTTT	CASSGRGAGVRDTQYF
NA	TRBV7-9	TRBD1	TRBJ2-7	TGTGCCAGCAGCTTAATGGGACAGGGAGGCTACGAGCAGTACTTC	CASSLMGQGGYEQYF
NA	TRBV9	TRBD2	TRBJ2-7	TGTGCCAGCAGCGTAGAGACTAGCGCTAGGTACGAGCAGTACTTC	CASSVETSARYEQYF
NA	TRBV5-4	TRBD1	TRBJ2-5	TGTGCCAGCAGCTCGGGACAGCCCCAAGAGACCCAGTACTTC	CASSSGQPQETQYF
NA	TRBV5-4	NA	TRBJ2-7	TGTGCCAGCAGCTCGGCGTCAGGTGGGGGCTACGAGCAGTACTTC	CASSSASGGGYEQYF
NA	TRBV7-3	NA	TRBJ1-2	TGTGCCAGCAGCTTAAGGGGACGAGAGGATGGCTACACCTTC	CASSLRGREDGYTF
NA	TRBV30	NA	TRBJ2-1	TGTGCCTGGAGTGACCTGGCAGGAGGCTCCTACAATGAGCAGTTCTTC	CAWSDLAGGSYNEQFF
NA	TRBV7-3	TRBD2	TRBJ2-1	TGTGCCAGCAGCCGCCGCGGGACTAGCGGGATAGTCAATGAGCAGTTCTTC	CASSRRGTSGIVNEQFF
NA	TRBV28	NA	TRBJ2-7	TGTGCCAGCAGGGATTCCGGGACGAGCTACGAGCAGTACTTC	CASRDSGTSYEQYF
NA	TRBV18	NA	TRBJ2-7	TGTGCCAGCTCAAGCAACTGGCCGGGGACAAACTCCTACGAGCAGTACTTC	CASSSNWPGTNSYEQYF
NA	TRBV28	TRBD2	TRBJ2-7	TGTGCCAGCAGTCAGCCGGCTAGCGGGACCAACGAGCAGTACTTC	CASSQPASGTNEQYF